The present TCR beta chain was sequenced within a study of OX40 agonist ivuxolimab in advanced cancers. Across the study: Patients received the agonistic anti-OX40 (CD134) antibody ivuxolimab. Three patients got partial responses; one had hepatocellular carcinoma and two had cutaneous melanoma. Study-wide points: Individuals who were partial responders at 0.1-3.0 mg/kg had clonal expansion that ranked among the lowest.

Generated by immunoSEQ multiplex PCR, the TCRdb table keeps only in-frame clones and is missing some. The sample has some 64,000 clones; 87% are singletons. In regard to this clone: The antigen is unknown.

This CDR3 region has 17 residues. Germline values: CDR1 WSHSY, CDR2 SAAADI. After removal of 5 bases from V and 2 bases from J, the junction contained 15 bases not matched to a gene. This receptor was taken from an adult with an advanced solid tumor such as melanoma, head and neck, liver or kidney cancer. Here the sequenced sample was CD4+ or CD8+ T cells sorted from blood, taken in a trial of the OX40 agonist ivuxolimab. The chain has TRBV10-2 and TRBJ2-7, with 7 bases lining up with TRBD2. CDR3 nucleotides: TGCGCCAGCAGTCATCCGGGACTACCAGATATCCCCTACGAGCAGTACTTC. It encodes CASSHPGLPDIPYEQYF.